Listed below are T cell receptor beta chains from one sample, sequenced in a study of blood T cell repertoires in COVID-19. TCRdb's table, derived via immunoSEQ multiplex PCR, lists solely in-frame clones and lacks some. This table has 350,000 to 400,000 clones, under 90% appearing once. Sequencing was performed on PBMCs or T cells enriched from blood (not recorded which). The receptors were gathered from a woman in her twenties or thirties who had recovered from COVID-19. The CDR3 runs from the conserved cysteine through the conserved F or W. The order of the fields is CDR3 length, clone size, J gene, D gene, V gene, CDR3 protein, CDR3 DNA. D genes are given only for firm matches. Not all rows give a size; the values are once, few, many and, for expanded clones, a class.

CDR3 length: 13; clone size: once; J gene: TRBJ1-5; D gene: .; V gene: TRBV19; CDR3 protein: CASSFNSNQPQHF; CDR3 DNA: TGTGCCAGTAGTTTCAACTCCAATCAGCCCCAGCATTTT
CDR3 length: 14; clone size: .; J gene: TRBJ2-7; D gene: TRBD1; V gene: TRBV10-3; CDR3 protein: CAISTGTGTHEQYF; CDR3 DNA: TGTGCCATCAGCACCGGGACAGGGACCCACGAGCAGTACTTC
CDR3 length: 14; clone size: .; J gene: TRBJ1-2; D gene: TRBD1; V gene: TRBV9; CDR3 protein: CASSPGGTELSYTF; CDR3 DNA: TGTGCCAGCAGCCCAGGGGGGACTGAGCTCAGCTACACCTTC
CDR3 length: 12; clone size: .; J gene: TRBJ1-2; D gene: TRBD1; V gene: TRBV19; CDR3 protein: CASSSTGDGYTF; CDR3 DNA: TGTGCCAGTAGCTCAACAGGGGACGGCTACACCTTC
CDR3 length: 15; clone size: .; J gene: TRBJ2-7; D gene: TRBD1; V gene: TRBV7-2; CDR3 protein: CASSLTDRGHYEQYF; CDR3 DNA: TGTGCCAGCAGCCTTACGGACAGGGGTCACTACGAGCAGTACTTC
CDR3 length: 15; clone size: .; J gene: TRBJ2-3; D gene: TRBD1; V gene: TRBV4-2; CDR3 protein: CASSQGQGSTDTQYF; CDR3 DNA: TGTGCCAGCAGCCAAGGACAGGGAAGCACAGATACGCAGTATTTT
CDR3 length: 14; clone size: .; J gene: TRBJ2-1; D gene: .; V gene: TRBV7-2; CDR3 protein: CASSLLAVYNEQFF; CDR3 DNA: TGTGCCAGCAGCTTACTAGCAGTCTACAATGAGCAGTTCTTC
CDR3 length: 14; clone size: .; J gene: TRBJ2-3; D gene: .; V gene: TRBV14; CDR3 protein: CASSHYEFTDTQYF; CDR3 DNA: TGTGCCAGCAGCCATTACGAGTTCACAGATACGCAGTATTTT
CDR3 length: 14; clone size: .; J gene: TRBJ1-3; D gene: TRBD1; V gene: TRBV30; CDR3 protein: CAWNSGGSGNTIYF; CDR3 DNA: TGTGCCTGGAATTCAGGGGGCTCCGGAAACACCATATATTTT
CDR3 length: 14; clone size: .; J gene: TRBJ2-3; D gene: .; V gene: TRBV6-5; CDR3 protein: CATKRGGGGDTQYF; CDR3 DNA: TGTGCCACCAAACGAGGGGGTGGTGGAGATACGCAGTATTTT
CDR3 length: 14; clone size: .; J gene: TRBJ1-5; D gene: .; V gene: TRBV7-8; CDR3 protein: CASSLARGNQPQHF; CDR3 DNA: TGTGCCAGCAGCTTAGCACGGGGTAATCAGCCCCAGCATTTT
CDR3 length: 14; clone size: .; J gene: TRBJ1-1; D gene: .; V gene: TRBV6-5; CDR3 protein: CASGAGTPNTEAFF; CDR3 DNA: TGTGCCAGCGGGGCCGGGACACCTAACACTGAAGCTTTCTTT
CDR3 length: 13; clone size: .; J gene: TRBJ1-5; D gene: .; V gene: TRBV24-1; CDR3 protein: CATSDSRGQPQHF; CDR3 DNA: TGTGCCACCAGTGACTCCAGGGGTCAGCCCCAGCATTTT
CDR3 length: 14; clone size: .; J gene: TRBJ1-5; D gene: TRBD1; V gene: TRBV5-1; CDR3 protein: CASSLGQGDQPQHF; CDR3 DNA: TGCGCCAGCAGCTTGGGGCAGGGGGATCAGCCCCAGCATTTT
CDR3 length: 14; clone size: .; J gene: TRBJ2-5; D gene: .; V gene: TRBV6-5; CDR3 protein: CASSGTQLQETQYF; CDR3 DNA: TGTGCCAGCAGCGGTACACAGCTCCAAGAGACCCAGTACTTC
CDR3 length: 16; clone size: once; J gene: TRBJ1-4; D gene: .; V gene: TRBV27; CDR3 protein: CASRKDTYSTNEKLFF; CDR3 DNA: TGTGCCAGCAGGAAGGACACGTACTCAACTAATGAAAAACTGTTTTTT
CDR3 length: 15; clone size: .; J gene: TRBJ1-1; D gene: .; V gene: TRBV11-2; CDR3 protein: CASSLLRAGGTEAFF; CDR3 DNA: TGTGCCAGCAGCTTACTGAGGGCCGGGGGCACTGAAGCTTTCTTT
CDR3 length: 16; clone size: .; J gene: TRBJ2-1; D gene: .; V gene: TRBV18; CDR3 protein: CASSLRGDGLYNEQFF; CDR3 DNA: TGTGCCAGCTCACTACGGGGAGACGGGCTCTACAATGAGCAGTTCTTC
CDR3 length: 14; clone size: .; J gene: TRBJ2-1; D gene: TRBD2; V gene: TRBV2; CDR3 protein: CASPGGSSYNEQFF; CDR3 DNA: TGTGCCAGCCCCGGCGGGAGCTCCTACAATGAGCAGTTCTTC
CDR3 length: 16; clone size: .; J gene: TRBJ2-7; D gene: TRBD2; V gene: TRBV19; CDR3 protein: CASSIALAALTYEQYF; CDR3 DNA: TGTGCCAGTAGTATCGCACTAGCGGCTCTCACTTACGAGCAGTACTTC
CDR3 length: 17; clone size: .; J gene: TRBJ2-7; D gene: TRBD2; V gene: TRBV15; CDR3 protein: CATSRGGTSGRSHEQYF; CDR3 DNA: TGTGCCACCAGCAGGGGTGGGACTAGCGGGAGATCGCACGAGCAGTACTTC
CDR3 length: 17; clone size: .; J gene: TRBJ1-5; D gene: TRBD1; V gene: TRBV5-3; CDR3 protein: CARSLAKVGQGSQPQHF; CDR3 DNA: TGTGCCAGAAGCTTGGCGAAGGTCGGACAGGGAAGTCAGCCCCAGCATTTT
CDR3 length: 16; clone size: once; J gene: TRBJ1-1; D gene: TRBD1; V gene: TRBV18; CDR3 protein: CASSDRVLSGVTEAFF; CDR3 DNA: TGTGCCAGCTCAGACAGGGTCCTCTCTGGGGTCACTGAAGCTTTCTTT
CDR3 length: 14; clone size: .; J gene: TRBJ1-2; D gene: TRBD1; V gene: TRBV9; CDR3 protein: CASSRDRDNYGYTF; CDR3 DNA: TGTGCCAGCAGCCGGGACAGGGATAACTATGGCTACACCTTC
CDR3 length: 13; clone size: .; J gene: TRBJ1-5; D gene: TRBD1; V gene: TRBV30; CDR3 protein: CASETGGGQPQHF; CDR3 DNA: TGTGCCAGTGAGACAGGGGGAGGGCAGCCCCAGCATTTT
CDR3 length: 14; clone size: .; J gene: TRBJ1-1; D gene: .; V gene: TRBV7-2; CDR3 protein: CASSLQGGNTEAFF; CDR3 DNA: TGTGCCAGCAGCTTACAGGGTGGAAACACTGAAGCTTTCTTT
CDR3 length: 15; clone size: .; J gene: TRBJ1-2; D gene: TRBD1; V gene: TRBV28; CDR3 protein: CASSPAPGTAHGYTF; CDR3 DNA: TGTGCCAGCAGTCCCGCTCCCGGGACAGCCCATGGCTACACCTTC
CDR3 length: 13; clone size: few; J gene: TRBJ2-1; D gene: .; V gene: TRBV11-1; CDR3 protein: CASTHGADNEQFF; CDR3 DNA: TGTGCCAGCACCCACGGAGCAGACAATGAGCAGTTCTTC
CDR3 length: 17; clone size: .; J gene: TRBJ2-2; D gene: TRBD2; V gene: TRBV19; CDR3 protein: CASRFGISGRSTGELFF; CDR3 DNA: TGTGCCAGTCGTTTCGGAATTAGCGGGAGAAGCACCGGGGAGCTGTTTTTT